Sequencing of this T cell receptor (beta chain) was carried out in a study of technical replicates of blood from several donors. Sequencing was performed with immunoSEQ multiplex PCR; in TCRdb, only in-frame clones are kept and a portion is missing. The top ten hold 0.23% of the sample, which has around 92,000 clones, roughly 95% seen once. CDR3 length: 13 residues. V was clipped by 6 bases and J by 4 bases, with 13 bases between them. CDR1 and CDR2 (germline): SGHRS, YFSETQ. This receptor was identified in a human donor in good health. The sequenced sample was T cells isolated from PBMCs. The V call is TRBV5-1, the J call TRBJ2-5; D is possibly TRBD1 (6 bases). The CDR3: CASTFRGIETQYF. The DNA for the CDR3 is TGCGCCAGCACCTTCAGGGGCATAGAGACCCAGTACTTC.